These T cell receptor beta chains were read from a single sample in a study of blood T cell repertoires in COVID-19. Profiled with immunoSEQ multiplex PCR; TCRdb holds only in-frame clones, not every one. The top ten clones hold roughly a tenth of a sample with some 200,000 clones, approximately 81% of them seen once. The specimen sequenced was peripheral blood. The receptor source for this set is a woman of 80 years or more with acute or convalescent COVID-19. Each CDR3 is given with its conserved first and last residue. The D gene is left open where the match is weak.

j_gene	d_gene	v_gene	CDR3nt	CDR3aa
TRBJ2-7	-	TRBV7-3	TGTGCCAGCAGCTCTAACCCGGGCTACGAGCAGTACTTC	CASSSNPGYEQYF
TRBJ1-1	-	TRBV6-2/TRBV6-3	TGTGCCAGCAGTTCGTCCGGGACTACCCTTAGGGCTTTCTTT	CASSSSGTTLRAFF
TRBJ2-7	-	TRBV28	TGTGCCAGCAGTTTCCGGCAGATTGCCTCAGGCAGCGAGCAGTACTTC	CASSFRQIASGSEQYF
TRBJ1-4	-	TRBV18	TGTGCCAGCTCACCAGAACGTCGGTCGGGTCATGAAAAACTGTTTTTT	CASSPERRSGHEKLFF
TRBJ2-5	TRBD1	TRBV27	TGTGCCAGCAGTTTACAGGGGGCCCAAGAGACCCAGTACTTC	CASSLQGAQETQYF
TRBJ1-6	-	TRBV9	TGTGCCAGCAGCGTAGCCGCAGGGCATTCACCCCTCCACTTT	CASSVAAGHSPLHF
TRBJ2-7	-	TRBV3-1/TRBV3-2	TGTGCCAGCAGCCGGACTCTAACGGTGTACGAGCAGTACTTC	CASSRTLTVYEQYF
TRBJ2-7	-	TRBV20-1	TGCAGTGCTTTACAGATCCACGAGCAGTACTTC	CSALQIHEQYF
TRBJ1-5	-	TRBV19	TGTGCCAGTAGTATAGGAACAGTGGGCAATCAGCCCCAGCATTTT	CASSIGTVGNQPQHF
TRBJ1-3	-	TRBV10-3	TGTGCCATCAGTGATTCGGATAGACAGCAGAGCTCTGGAAACACCATATATTTT	CAISDSDRQQSSGNTIYF
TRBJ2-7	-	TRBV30	TGTGCCTGGACCCCAATCGAGCGCAAGCAGTACTTC	CAWTPIERKQYF
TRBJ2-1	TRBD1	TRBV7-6	TGTGCCAGCAGCTTGGTTCTAGGGGGCCTCAATGAGCAGTTCTTC	CASSLVLGGLNEQFF
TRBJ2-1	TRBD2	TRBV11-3	TGTGCCAGCAGTCGAAAGCCGGGACTAGCGGGAGGGAATGAGCAGTTCTTC	CASSRKPGLAGGNEQFF
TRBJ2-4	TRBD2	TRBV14	TGTGCCAGCAGCCTGCAGGGAGGGATGGCCAAAAACATTCAGTACTTC	CASSLQGGMAKNIQYF
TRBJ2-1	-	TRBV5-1	TGCGCCAGCAGCTTGGTGTCAGGTGGATACTACAATGAGCAGTTCTTC	CASSLVSGGYYNEQFF
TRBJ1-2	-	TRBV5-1	TGCGCCAGCAGCTTGGCCCTTCTGAACAGTAACTATGGCTACACCTTC	CASSLALLNSNYGYTF
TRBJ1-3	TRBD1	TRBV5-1	TGCGCCAGCAGCTGGCCCGGGACAGGGAGATTCAGAGGAAACACCATATATTTT	CASSWPGTGRFRGNTIYF
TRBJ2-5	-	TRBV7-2	TGTGCCAGCAGCTTAGTGGGGGCTCAAGAGACCCAGTACTTC	CASSLVGAQETQYF
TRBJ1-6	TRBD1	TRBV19	TGTGCCAGTAGGGGGACAGGGAATTCACCCCTCCACTTT	CASRGTGNSPLHF
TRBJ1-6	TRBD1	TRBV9	TGTGCCAGCAGCGTAGCGGACAGGGATAATTCACCCCTCCACTTT	CASSVADRDNSPLHF
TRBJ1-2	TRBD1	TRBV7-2	TGTGCCAGCAGCTTAGGACAGGGTTGGGGAAACGATGGCTACACCTTC	CASSLGQGWGNDGYTF
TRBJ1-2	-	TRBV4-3	TGCGCCAGCAGCAGAGCGGGAGTAGGCTATGGCTACACCTTC	CASSRAGVGYGYTF